The 24 T cell receptor beta chains listed next were all sequenced from one sample in a study of shared clonotypes between healthy human individuals. Naive CD8 isolation took CD45RO-negative cells positively selected for CCR7 and excluded terminally differentiated effector memory CD45RA+ cells. Sequenced by immunoSEQ multiplex PCR; TCRdb stores in-frame clones only, minus some. The sample contains under 2,000,000 clones, about 94% of which appear only once. What was sequenced was naive CD8+ T cells sorted from blood. These receptors all stem from a man between 18 and 29 years old in good health.

This chain links TRBV7-9 with TRBJ1-2; 8 bases are shared with TRBD1. V shed 5 bases and J 4 bases; nucleotides not matched to a gene: 3. Germline loops: CDR1 SEHNR, CDR2 FQNEAQ (reference sequence). The CDR3 loop spans 13 amino acids. The CDR3 DNA reads as TGTGCCAGCAGCCCGACAGGGGCCTATGGCTACACCTTC. It yields the protein CASSPTGAYGYTF.

CDR3 region: CASSYKQGGTEAFF. CDR3 DNA sequence: TGTGCCAGCAGTTACAAGCAGGGGGGAACTGAAGCTTTCTTT. The chain is built from TRBV6-5 and TRBJ1-1, with TRBD1 identical over 7 bases. J gave up 5 bases and V 2 bases, and 5 bases lay outside the gene matches. The CDR3 is 14 residues long. Germline V lookup: CDR1 MNHEY, CDR2 SVGAGI.

The V gene is TRBV5-6, the J gene TRBJ1-2; a possible D gene is TRBD1 (5 bases). Trimming stripped 2 bases from V and 4 bases from J, with 21 bases between. Germline lookup yields CDR1 SGHDT and CDR2 YYEEEE. This CDR3 comprises 17 residues. The CDR3 is CASSFGRRGGDSYGYTF. CDR3 nucleotides: TGTGCCAGCAGCTTTGGTAGGAGAGGAGGGGATTCCTATGGCTACACCTTC.

The J gene is TRBJ2-5, the V gene TRBV7-8; 8 bases fit TRBD1. The length of the CDR3 is 15 residues. J gave up 5 bases and V 4 bases, and 9 bases lay outside the gene matches. Germline CDR1 is SGHVS and CDR2 is FQNEAQ. CDR3 bases: TGTGCCAGCAGCTCGCATGCAGGGGGCTGGGAGACCCAGTACTTC. Residues: CASSSHAGGWETQYF.

The gene calls are TRBV7-9 and TRBJ2-5; D unresolved. Per germline, CDR1 SEHNR and CDR2 FQNEAQ (reference sequence). The ends were cut back, 0 bases at V and 2 bases at J, with 10 bases in the middle. The CDR3 contains 15 residues. CDR3 residues: CASSLALGTQETQYF. The DNA for the CDR3 is TGTGCCAGCAGCTTAGCTCTGGGAACTCAAGAGACCCAGTACTTC. Looking up the rest from reference TRBV7-9 and TRBJ2-5 gives the full variable domain: DTGVSQNPRHKITKRGQNVTFRCDPISEHNRLYWYRQTLGQGPEFLTYFQNEAQLEKSRLLSDRFSAERPKGSFSTLEIQRTEQGDSAMYLCASSLALGTQETQYFGPGTRLLVL.

The gene calls are TRBV7-9 and TRBJ2-5; 10 bases fit TRBD2. Looked up from germline, CDR1 is SEHNR and CDR2 is FQNEAQ (reference sequence). J was trimmed by 5 bases and V by 2 bases; bases with no gene match: 5. CDR3 length equals 15 residues. The CDR3 nucleotides read TGTGCCAGCAGCTTAATACTAGCGGGGTCTGAGACCCAGTACTTC. This sequence encodes CASSLILAGSETQYF.

This clone appeared a single time. The chain uses TRBV19 and TRBJ2-7; D tentatively fits TRBD1 or TRBD2 (5 bases each). Between the trimmed V and J ends, which lost 5 bases and 6 bases, there was a span of 14 bases. CDR1 is LNHDA, CDR2 SQIVND, per germline (reference sequence). The CDR3 has 13 amino acids. This chain's CDR3 is CASSWDQRSEQYF. Written as DNA, the CDR3 is TGTGCCAGTAGTTGGGACCAGAGGTCCGAGCAGTACTTC.

This chain uses TRBV11-2 with TRBJ2-3; 7 positions match TRBD2. Germline V gives CDR1 SGHAT, CDR2 FQNNGV. The J segment lost 5 bases and the V segment lost 5 bases, leaving 13 bases of the junction unmatched. This CDR3 comprises 16 residues. This chain's CDR3 is CASSVLPGGSRDTQYF. CDR3 nucleotide sequence: TGTGCCAGCAGCGTATTACCGGGAGGATCGCGAGATACGCAGTATTTT.

This clone was recorded only once. J is TRBJ2-4 and V is TRBV9, with D possibly being TRBD1 or TRBD2 (6 bases each). With 7 bases removed from V and 6 bases from J, the gap between germline ends came to 20 bases. CDR3 length equals 15 residues. CDR1 SGDLS and CDR2 YYNGEE come from the germline V gene. CDR3: CASGLGGSAGNIQYF. For the CDR3, the DNA is TGTGCCAGCGGTCTAGGGGGGTCGGCGGGAAACATTCAGTACTTC.

The chain's CDR3 is CASSAIGIGGMNTEAFF. The CDR3 DNA reads TGCGCCAGCAGCGCCATAGGAATAGGGGGAATGAACACTGAAGCTTTCTTT. The chain is built from TRBV5-1 and TRBJ1-1; the D gene is possibly TRBD1 (6 bases). Germline CDR1 SGHRS, CDR2 YFSETQ. V was shortened by 4 bases and J by 0 bases, with 19 bases between the two germline ends. The CDR3 loop spans 17 amino acids.

V usage is TRBV5-6 and J usage is TRBJ2-3; either TRBD1 or TRBD2 may fit D (6 bases each). CDR1 is SGHDT and CDR2 is YYEEEE in the germline V gene. Trimming removed 2 bases from V and 5 bases from J, with 9 bases in between. CDR3 length: 13 residues. Here the CDR3 reads CASSLQGGDTQYF. DNA of the CDR3: TGTGCCAGCAGCTTACAGGGAGGAGATACGCAGTATTTT.

The J gene is TRBJ1-1, the V gene TRBV6-5, with D perhaps TRBD1 (5 bases). CDR3 length: 13 residues. Trimming took off 0 bases at V and 6 bases at J, with 8 bases between the two ends. Germline lookup yields CDR1 MNHEY and CDR2 SVGAGI. CDR3 residues: CASSYSLTAEAFF. As DNA, the CDR3 is TGTGCCAGCAGTTACTCCTTGACAGCTGAAGCTTTCTTT.

This chain joins TRBV4-1 and TRBJ2-7, with 15 bases fitting TRBD2. After removal of 4 bases from V and 3 bases from J, the junction contained 7 bases not matched to a gene. From germline, CDR1 is MGHRA and CDR2 YSYEKL. The CDR3 is 17 amino acids. The CDR3 DNA sequence: TGCGCCAGCAGCCCCCGGACTAGCGGGAGGGACCTCTACGAGCAGTACTTC. The encoded protein is CASSPRTSGRDLYEQYF.

The chain joins TRBV4-2 to TRBJ2-2; a weak D match, TRBD2 (6 bases). Germline values: CDR1 LGHNA, CDR2 YNFKEQ. There are 16 residues in the CDR3. V was pared by 1 base and J by 2 bases, with 11 bases between. The CDR3 spells CASSQGASVNTGELFF. The DNA of the CDR3 is TGTGCCAGCAGCCAAGGGGCTAGCGTCAACACCGGGGAGCTGTTTTTT.

V usage is TRBV7-9 and J usage is TRBJ2-1; no clear D. The CDR3 loop spans 15 amino acids. The ends were cut back, 4 bases at V and 2 bases at J, with 12 bases in the middle. In germline, CDR1 is SEHNR, CDR2 FQNEAQ (reference sequence). CDR3 residues: CASSSDLWAYNEQFF. CDR3 nucleotide sequence: TGTGCCAGCAGCTCGGACCTCTGGGCCTACAATGAGCAGTTCTTC.

V is TRBV15 and J is TRBJ1-5; 7 bases are a match to TRBD1. Unmatched junction bases numbered 7, after V lost 0 bases and J lost 2 bases. This CDR3 region has 17 residues. Germline V lookup: CDR1 LNHNV, CDR2 YYDKDF (reference sequence). DNA of the CDR3: TGTGCCACCAGCAGAGATGGGGGACAGAGAGGCAATCAGCCCCAGCATTTT. Translation: CATSRDGGQRGNQPQHF.

The rearrangement links TRBV7-8 to TRBJ2-3; 16 nucleotides align to TRBD2. Per germline, CDR1 SGHVS and CDR2 FQNEAQ. V dropped 5 bases and J dropped 1; count of bases not matched to a gene: 6. The CDR3 spans 18 residues. The DNA for the CDR3 is TGTGCCAGCAGCCCGGGACTAGCGGGAGGGTTTGGCACAGATACGCAGTATTTT. It specifies CASSPGLAGGFGTDTQYF.

The chain carries TRBV28 and TRBJ2-1, with TRBD1 identical over 10 bases. The CDR3 runs 14 residues. Germline V gives CDR1 MDHEN, CDR2 SYDVKM. Losses at the gene ends were 4 bases for V and 7 bases for J; bases not matched to a gene: 4. The DNA of the CDR3 is TGTGCCAGCAGTTCGGACAGGGGGTGGAATGAGCAGTTCTTC. It translates to CASSSDRGWNEQFF.

The chain recombines TRBV6-5 with TRBJ2-1, with D unclear. Trimming took 7 bases from V and 4 from J, leaving 8 bases between them. The CDR3 has 12 residues. Germline CDR1 MNHEY, CDR2 SVGAGI. CDR3: CASNNRYNEQFF. CDR3 coding DNA: TGTGCCAGCAACAACCGATACAATGAGCAGTTCTTC.

The chain links TRBV10-1 to TRBJ2-1; maybe TRBD1 (6 bases). Trimming left V 4 bases short and J 9 bases short, with 16 bases between. Germline loops: CDR1 WNHNN, CDR2 SYGVQD (reference sequence). The CDR3 loop spans 14 amino acids. CDR3 nucleotides: TGCGCCAGCAGTGTAGGGGGAATAATCACTGAGCAGTTCTTC. Translation: CASSVGGIITEQFF.

The CDR3 DNA is TGTGCCAGCAGTCTACAAGGACAGGGGCGTCAGCCCCAGCATTTT. Translation gives CASSLQGQGRQPQHF. The gene calls are TRBV27 and TRBJ1-5, with 9 positions matching TRBD1. With V trimmed by 5 bases and J by 6 bases, 8 bases remained unmatched. This CDR3 is 15 amino acids long. Germline V gene lookup returns CDR1 MNHEY and CDR2 SMNVEV (reference sequence).

V and J are TRBV7-9 and TRBJ2-7; either TRBD1 or TRBD2 may supply D (5 bases each). CDR1 is SEHNR, CDR2 FQNEAQ, per germline (reference sequence). V was shortened by 4 bases and J by 0 bases, with 16 bases between the two germline ends. CDR3 length equals 16 residues. CDR3 in amino acids: CASSWDLGPHSYEQYF. In nucleotides, the CDR3 is TGTGCCAGCAGCTGGGACCTCGGACCCCACTCCTACGAGCAGTACTTC.

Only one count was recorded for this clone. The chain is built from TRBV27 and TRBJ1-1; 10 bases fit TRBD1. J gave up 3 bases and V 4 bases, and 5 bases lay outside the gene matches. Germline loops: CDR1 MNHEY, CDR2 SMNVEV (reference sequence). The CDR3 is 15 residues long. DNA for the CDR3: TGTGCCAGCAGTTCGACAGGGGGCGCTTACACTGAAGCTTTCTTT. Amino acids: CASSSTGGAYTEAFF.

The J gene is TRBJ2-7, the V gene TRBV5-6; 9 bases map to TRBD1. Losses at the gene ends were 4 bases for V and 3 bases for J; bases not matched to a gene: 11. This CDR3 is built from 16 residues. Germline assignment: CDR1 SGHDT and CDR2 YYEEEE. This CDR3 is CASSQPAGTGYYEQYF. CDR3 DNA sequence: TGTGCCAGCAGCCAACCCGCGGGGACAGGGTACTACGAGCAGTACTTC.